One sample yielded the 2 T cell receptor beta chains listed below, sequenced in a study of chemoradiotherapy in HPV16-positive cancers. Produced via immunoSEQ multiplex PCR; TCRdb's table is partial and in-frame only. The sample holds about 13,000 clones; 70% to 90% are singletons and the top ten take less than 6%. Specimen: blood, collected from a patient who underwent chemoradiotherapy. The source is a human donor with HPV-associated anogenital cancer.

V is TRBV6-1 and J is TRBJ1-6, with D tentatively TRBD1 (5 bases). CDR1 is MNHNS and CDR2 is SASEGT in the germline V gene. Between the trimmed V and J ends, which lost 0 bases and 6 bases, there was a span of 6 bases. CDR3 length: 14 amino acids. The CDR3 bases are TGTGCCAGCAGTGAAGCGACAGTTAATTCACCCCTCCACTTT. Its protein is CASSEATVNSPLHF.

The chain joins TRBV9 to TRBJ1-1; the D gene is possibly TRBD1 (5 bases). V shed 0 bases and J shed 0 bases, with 15 bases lying between them. The CDR3 is 17 residues long. Germline-derived CDR1 and CDR2 are SGDLS and YYNGEE. This CDR3 reads CASSVGQGMGMNTEAFF. The DNA of the CDR3 is TGTGCCAGCAGCGTAGGGCAGGGTATGGGCATGAACACTGAAGCTTTCTTT.